Sequencing of this TCR beta chain was carried out in a study of blood T cell repertoires in COVID-19. Sequencing was performed with immunoSEQ multiplex PCR; in TCRdb, only in-frame clones are kept and a portion is missing. The profile shows 95,000 to 150,000 clones, around 64% of them singletons. Germline V gene data show CDR1 as MNHNY and CDR2 as SVGAGI (reference sequence). This CDR3 spans 15 amino acids. With 7 bases clipped from V and 9 bases from J, the junction kept 14 bases outside the gene matches. The V call is TRBV6-6, the J call TRBJ2-1; 8 nucleotides align to TRBD2. The receptor was derived from a human donor with acute or convalescent COVID-19. The donor label of this sample is uncertain. Specimen: peripheral blood. CDR3 in DNA: TGTGCCAGCACCAACTCACTAGCGGAGTGGGGTGAGCAGTTCTTC. Translation: CASTNSLAEWGEQFF.